These 8 T cell receptor beta chains share one sample of origin, sequenced in a study of neoadjuvant anti-PD-1 for oral cavity cancer. Data came from immunoSEQ multiplex PCR; TCRdb stores just in-frame clones and leaves some out. This sample has over 80,000 clones, with approximately 84% found just once. The specimen was PBMCs, collected before nivolumab (anti-PD-1) treatment. The receptors originated from a person aged 40 to 85 with oral cavity squamous cell carcinoma.

The chain joins TRBV11-2 to TRBJ2-2; TRBD1 matches at 9 bases. Per the germline V gene, CDR1 is SGHAT and CDR2 is FQNNGV. V gave up 6 bases and J gave up 7 bases; unmatched junction bases: 6. CDR3 size: 14 residues. The CDR3 DNA reads as TGTGCCAGCAGACAACAGGGGGCGGTCGGGGAGCTGTTTTTT. It specifies CASRQQGAVGELFF.

The genes are TRBV5-8 and TRBJ2-7, with 15 positions matching TRBD2. CDR1 and CDR2 from the germline V gene are SGHTS and YDEGEE. This CDR3 has 16 amino acids. The junction had 3 bases not matched to a gene; V was cut back by 3 bases and J by 2 bases. CDR3 DNA: TGTGCCAGCAGCTCCGGACTAGCGGGAGGGCCCTACGAGCAGTACTTC. Its protein is CASSSGLAGGPYEQYF. Looking up the rest from reference TRBV5-8 and TRBJ2-7 gives the full variable domain: EAGVTQSPTHLIKTRGQQATLRCSPISGHTSVYWYQQALGLGLQFLLWYDEGEERNRGNFPPRFSGRQFPNYSSELNVNALELEDSALYLCASSSGLAGGPYEQYFGPGTRLTVT.

This chain links TRBV29-1 with TRBJ1-1, with a possible D match to TRBD1 (5 bases). In germline, CDR1 is SQVTM, CDR2 ANQGSEA. This CDR3 comprises 14 residues. Trimming left V 1 base short and J 1 base short, with 10 bases between. DNA for the CDR3: TGCAGCGTTGAAGGCTATGACAGGAACACTGAAGCTTTCTTT. This gives the protein CSVEGYDRNTEAFF.

The rearrangement uses TRBV5-1 and TRBJ2-5; tentatively, D is TRBD1 (6 bases). Germline CDR1 and CDR2: SGHRS and YFSETQ. Deletions cut 2 bases from V and 5 bases from J, with 10 bases between. CDR3 size: 13 residues. This CDR3 is CASSFQGPETQYF. CDR3 nucleotides: TGCGCCAGCAGCTTTCAGGGGCCGGAGACCCAGTACTTC.

The sample holds a few counts of this clone. The V and J genes are TRBV7-9 and TRBJ1-2, with 9 bases matching TRBD1. Germline-derived CDR1 and CDR2 are SEHNR and FQNEAQ (reference sequence). The CDR3 has 14 residues. V dropped 5 bases and J dropped 4; count of bases not matched to a gene: 5. The CDR3 coding sequence is TGTGCCAGCAGCCCTTCGACAGGGGGCTATGGCTACACCTTC. This sequence encodes CASSPSTGGYGYTF.

The chain recombines TRBV5-6 with TRBJ2-2, with D perhaps assigned TRBD1 or TRBD2 (6 bases each). Germline CDR1 and CDR2: SGHDT and YYEEEE. Trimming took off 3 bases at V and 4 bases at J, with 13 bases between the two ends. The CDR3 sequence is 15 residues long. DNA for the CDR3: TGTGCCAGCAGCTCGGGGGCGCGATTCACCGGGGAGCTGTTTTTT. Translated: CASSSGARFTGELFF.

The CDR3 nucleotides are TGTGCCAGAAGCTGCGCTATGAACACTGAAGCTTTCTTT. Translated, it gives CARSCAMNTEAFF. The rearrangement uses TRBV5-3 and TRBJ1-1; no clear D gene. TRBV5-3 qualifies as an ORF whose function is uncertain. CDR3 length: 13 amino acids. V was pared by 3 bases and J by 0 bases, with 6 bases between.

This chain links TRBV19 with TRBJ1-4, with D unclear. This CDR3 spans 15 amino acids. The germline V and J ends were trimmed by 5 bases and 8 bases, with 18 bases remaining between them. From germline, CDR1 is LNHDA and CDR2 SQIVND (reference sequence). The CDR3 DNA is TGTGCCAGTAGTGAGGGCCCCATAACGAACGAAAAACTGTTTTTT. Amino acids: CASSEGPITNEKLFF.